These 28 T cell receptor beta chains originate from one sample sequenced in a study of T cell responses to AZD1222 COVID-19 vaccine. Some clones are missing from TCRdb's copy, which holds only in-frame ones; the method was immunoSEQ multiplex PCR. The data show about 120,000 clones, 80% to 95% seen once. The material was peripheral blood, obtained 28 days after the second dose of the MenACWY control vaccine. Source of these receptors: an adult who received the MenACWY meningococcal vaccine as a control.

The chain employs TRBV7-3 and TRBJ2-5, with 12 nucleotides matching TRBD2. From germline, CDR1 is SGHTA and CDR2 FQGTGA. CDR3 length equals 15 residues. Germline trimming cut 5 bases from V and 5 bases from J; bases unmatched to any gene: 6. The CDR3 reads CASSPGLAGGETQYF. The CDR3 DNA reads as TGTGCCAGCAGCCCGGGGCTAGCGGGAGGGGAGACCCAGTACTTC. Filled out from reference TRBV7-3 and TRBJ2-5, the complete variable domain reads GAGVSQTPSNKVTEKGKYVELRCDPISGHTALYWYRQSLGQGPEFLIYFQGTGAADDSGLPNDRFFAVRPEGSVSTLKIQRTERGDSAVYLCASSPGLAGGETQYFGPGTRLLVL.

The rearrangement uses TRBV27 and TRBJ1-5; 8 nucleotides align to TRBD1. The CDR3 consists of 15 residues. Germline assignment: CDR1 MNHEY and CDR2 SMNVEV (reference sequence). After removal of 5 bases from V and 4 bases from J, the junction contained 7 bases not matched to a gene. CDR3 DNA: TGTGCCAGCAGTCTCGACAGGGGAAGGAATCAGCCCCAGCATTTT. It is translated as CASSLDRGRNQPQHF.

This clone was recorded once. The gene calls are TRBV5-1 and TRBJ1-6; D uncertain. The CDR3 has 14 amino acids. With 0 bases removed from V and 5 bases from J, the gap between germline ends came to 6 bases. CDR1 and CDR2 (germline): SGHRS, YFSETQ. The CDR3 reads CASSLGQDNSPLHF. CDR3 DNA: TGCGCCAGCAGCTTGGGGCAGGATAATTCACCCCTCCACTTT.

V is TRBV7-9 and J is TRBJ1-4; possibly TRBD1 for D (5 bases). Germline assignment: CDR1 SEHNR and CDR2 FQNEAQ (reference sequence). With 5 bases removed from V and 5 bases from J, the gap between germline ends came to 12 bases. The CDR3 covers 14 residues. For the CDR3, the DNA is TGTGCCAGCAGCCCCGGGACGGGAAATGAAAAACTGTTTTTT. Amino acids: CASSPGTGNEKLFF. Full variable domain (rest looked up from reference TRBV7-9 and TRBJ1-4): DTGVSQNPRHKITKRGQNVTFRCDPISEHNRLYWYRQTLGQGPEFLTYFQNEAQLEKSRLLSDRFSAERPKGSFSTLEIQRTEQGDSAMYLCASSPGTGNEKLFFGSGTQLSVL.

The chain joins TRBV28 to TRBJ2-3; D is ambiguous. Trimming cost V 2 bases and J 1 base, with 13 bases left between them. CDR3 length equals 16 residues. The germline CDR1 and CDR2 sequences are MDHEN and SYDVKM. CDR3 sequence (DNA): TGTGCCAGCAGTTTACCCCCTTCGGTTGGCACAGATACGCAGTATTTT. Translating gives CASSLPPSVGTDTQYF.

The CDR3 DNA follows: TGTGCCAGCAGCGAAGGCAGGGACTACGAGCAGTACTTC. Protein sequence: CASSEGRDYEQYF. V gene TRBV6-6 combines with J gene TRBJ2-7, with D possibly being TRBD1 (5 bases). V lost 6 bases and J 3 bases, leaving 12 bases between the germline ends. CDR1 MNHNY and CDR2 SVGAGI come from the germline V gene (reference sequence). This CDR3 has 13 residues.

This chain links TRBV6-4 with TRBJ2-2; D gene ambiguous. V lost 7 bases, J lost 0 bases, and 6 bases lay in between. Germline values: CDR1 MRHNA, CDR2 SNTAGT. The CDR3 contains 13 residues. The CDR3 here is CASMDANTGELFF. For the CDR3, the DNA is TGTGCCAGCATGGACGCGAACACCGGGGAGCTGTTTTTT.

The chain employs TRBV19 and TRBJ2-3; a possible D gene is TRBD2 (7 bases). Germline V gives CDR1 LNHDA, CDR2 SQIVND (reference sequence). CDR3 length: 18 amino acids. V gave up 4 bases and J gave up 3 bases, with 23 bases separating them. CDR3 sequence: CASSSGGSSGANTDTQYF. The CDR3 bases are TGTGCCAGTAGTAGCGGGGGAAGTTCGGGGGCGAATACAGATACGCAGTATTTT.

The chain has TRBV28 and TRBJ1-5, with 7 positions matching TRBD1. The ends lost 2 bases at V and 2 bases at J; junction bases unmatched: 6. This CDR3 is 16 amino acids long. Germline CDR1 and CDR2: MDHEN and SYDVKM. CDR3 bases: TGTGCCAGCAGTTTAATACAGGGGAAGGGCAATCAGCCCCAGCATTTT. As protein: CASSLIQGKGNQPQHF.

V usage is TRBV18 and J usage is TRBJ1-5; D is possibly TRBD1 (6 bases). Deletions cut 3 bases from V and 1 base from J, with 10 bases between. Germline assignment: CDR1 KGHSH and CDR2 LQKENI. This CDR3 spans 15 amino acids. The CDR3 protein is CASSPTGTSNQPQHF. The CDR3 region has the DNA TGTGCCAGCTCACCGACCGGGACAAGCAATCAGCCCCAGCATTTT.

The V and J genes are TRBV15 and TRBJ2-6, with D perhaps given as TRBD1 or TRBD2 (7 bases each). Germline CDR1 is LNHNV and CDR2 is YYDKDF (reference sequence). Trimming took 3 bases from V and 0 from J, leaving 15 bases between them. There are 18 residues in the CDR3. The CDR3 sequence is CATSSDRDYSSGANVLTF. Written as DNA, the CDR3 is TGTGCCACCAGCAGCGACAGGGACTACAGCTCTGGGGCCAACGTCCTGACTTTC.

V gene TRBV10-3 combines with J gene TRBJ2-7, with 7 bases lining up with TRBD1. The V segment lost 10 bases and the J segment 5 bases; nucleotides outside the gene matches: 8. Per the germline V gene, CDR1 is ENHRY and CDR2 is SYGVKD. CDR3 size: 12 residues. DNA for the CDR3: TGTGCCAGCACAGGGGATGCCCACGAGCAGTACTTC. Amino acid sequence: CASTGDAHEQYF.

This chain links TRBV28 with TRBJ1-2; 8 bases are shared with TRBD1. CDR1 is MDHEN, CDR2 SYDVKM, per germline. Trimming at V came to 6 bases and at J to 4 bases, leaving 13 bases not matched to a gene. There are 16 residues in the CDR3. CDR3 coding DNA: TGTGCCAGCAGCCCCTCCCAAGGACAGGGAATCTATGGCTACACCTTC. Encoded protein: CASSPSQGQGIYGYTF.

The chain carries TRBV28 and TRBJ1-4; D unclear. Trimming took off 4 bases at V and 6 bases at J, with 12 bases between the two ends. The CDR3 spans 14 residues. Germline assignment: CDR1 MDHEN and CDR2 SYDVKM. In nucleotides, the CDR3 is TGTGCCAGCAGTTATCTGGGGTCGTATGAAAAACTGTTTTTT. Amino acids: CASSYLGSYEKLFF.

J is TRBJ2-7 and V is TRBV2; no definite D call. Germline V gene lookup returns CDR1 SNHLY and CDR2 FYNNEI. The CDR3 runs to 11 residues. V was clipped by 6 bases and J by 3 bases, with 6 bases between them. CDR3 DNA sequence: TGTGCCAGCAGGCGTAGCTACGAGCAGTACGTC. Translated: CASRRSYEQYV.

V and J are TRBV27 and TRBJ1-1; D might be TRBD1 (6 bases). V shed 8 bases and J shed 1 base, with 11 bases lying between them. Germline V gives CDR1 MNHEY, CDR2 SMNVEV (reference sequence). The CDR3 has 13 residues. In DNA form, the CDR3 reads TGTGCCAGCGGGGGGCCGCAGAACACTGAAGCTTTCTTT. As protein: CASGGPQNTEAFF.

The V gene is TRBV6-5, the J gene TRBJ2-5; a possible D gene is TRBD2 (6 bases). The length of the CDR3 is 14 residues. Trimming took off 7 bases at V and 5 bases at J, with 17 bases between the two ends. CDR1 and CDR2 from the germline V gene are MNHEY and SVGAGI. The CDR3 DNA follows: TGTGCCAGCACCGGAAGGAGGGTTGGGGAGACCCAGTACTTC. Protein sequence: CASTGRRVGETQYF.

The chain couples TRBV19 to TRBJ2-2; D gene ambiguous. V lost 8 bases and J lost 5, with 15 bases in between. This CDR3 comprises 14 residues. Looked up from germline, CDR1 is LNHDA and CDR2 is SQIVND (reference sequence). CDR3 region: CASSSRLKTGELFF. The CDR3 DNA reads TGTGCCAGTTCCTCCAGGCTCAAGACCGGGGAGCTGTTTTTT.

V usage is TRBV19 and J usage is TRBJ2-1; D possibly corresponds to TRBD1 (6 bases). Germline values: CDR1 LNHDA, CDR2 SQIVND (reference sequence). The germline V and J ends were trimmed by 2 bases and 6 bases, with 11 bases remaining between them. The CDR3 covers 14 residues. DNA for the CDR3: TGTGCCAGTAGTATAAGTTTACAGGGCAATGAGCAGTTCTTC. This codes for CASSISLQGNEQFF.

V is TRBV20-1 and J is TRBJ1-2; D unclear. Deletions cut 2 bases from V and 10 bases from J, with 11 bases between. CDR3 length: 11 amino acids. From germline, CDR1 is DFQATT and CDR2 SNEGSKA (reference sequence). In DNA form, the CDR3 reads TGCAGTGCTAGAAAGGACGCCACCTACACCTTC. Its translation: CSARKDATYTF.

The J gene is TRBJ1-6, the V gene TRBV6-4; 8 bases line up with TRBD1. V was pared by 3 bases and J by 10 bases, with 11 bases of the junction left unmatched. CDR3 length: 16 residues. The germline gives CDR1 MRHNA, CDR2 SNTAGT. CDR3 amino acids: CASSEVGGQGGSPLHF. The CDR3 DNA is TGTGCCAGCAGTGAAGTCGGCGGACAGGGAGGCTCACCCCTCCACTTT.

The gene calls are TRBV6-1 and TRBJ1-5, with TRBD1 as a possible D gene (5 bases). Deletions cut 0 bases from V and 7 bases from J, with 10 bases between. Germline assignment: CDR1 MNHNS and CDR2 SASEGT. The CDR3 is 14 amino acids. CDR3: CASSEAPAGQPQHF. In DNA form, the CDR3 reads TGTGCCAGCAGTGAAGCCCCAGCAGGGCAGCCCCAGCATTTT.

This clone was seen once. This chain links TRBV10-2 with TRBJ2-3; no clear D. V was pared by 3 bases and J by 6 bases, with 16 bases between. Looked up from germline, CDR1 is WSHSY and CDR2 is SAAADI. This CDR3 contains 15 residues. CDR3: CASSDPGFSPDTQYF. CDR3 DNA sequence: TGCGCCAGCAGTGACCCTGGATTTTCCCCGGATACGCAGTATTTT.

A word on this clone: Other DNA sequences from this sample encode an identical CDR3 as well. V and J are TRBV4-3 and TRBJ2-3; D is undetermined. Germline V lookup: CDR1 LGHNA, CDR2 YSLEER. This CDR3 comprises 14 residues. V lost 1 base and J 2 bases, leaving 7 bases between the germline ends. The DNA for the CDR3 is TGCGCCAGCAGCCAAGGAACTTCCACAGATACGCAGTATTTT. Translation: CASSQGTSTDTQYF.

The rearrangement links TRBV6-5 to TRBJ2-1; 7 bases align to TRBD2. Trimming at V came to 6 bases and at J to 2 bases, leaving 7 bases not matched to a gene. CDR1 MNHEY and CDR2 SVGAGI come from the germline V gene. The CDR3 length is 15 residues. The CDR3 protein is CASRARTRTYNEQFF. The DNA of the CDR3 is TGTGCCAGCAGAGCCCGGACTAGAACCTACAATGAGCAGTTCTTC.

CDR3 sequence (DNA): TGTGCCAGTACCCTGACGGAGAACTATGGCTACACCTTC. This encodes CASTLTENYGYTF. This sequence joins TRBV19 and TRBJ1-2; D call uncertain. The CDR3 has 13 residues. With 7 bases removed from V and 2 bases from J, the gap between germline ends came to 11 bases. Germline V CDR1 and CDR2: LNHDA, SQIVND (reference sequence).

The chain employs TRBV6-5 and TRBJ2-7, with D perhaps TRBD2 (5 bases). The CDR3 consists of 14 residues. Trimming left V 8 bases short and J 0 bases short, with 14 bases between. CDR1 and CDR2 from the germline V gene are MNHEY and SVGAGI. The DNA of the CDR3 is TGTGCCAGCCTCCCTTCCGGGAACTCCTACGAGCAGTACTTC. It encodes CASLPSGNSYEQYF.

The chain employs TRBV27 and TRBJ1-2; possibly TRBD1 for D (6 bases). Trimming took 7 bases from V and 0 from J, leaving 15 bases between them. The CDR3 length is 15 residues. The germline V gene has CDR1 MNHEY and CDR2 SMNVEV (reference sequence). The CDR3 coding sequence is TGTGCCAGCAACCCTGGGGGGGGCACTAACTATGGCTACACCTTC. Its protein is CASNPGGGTNYGYTF.